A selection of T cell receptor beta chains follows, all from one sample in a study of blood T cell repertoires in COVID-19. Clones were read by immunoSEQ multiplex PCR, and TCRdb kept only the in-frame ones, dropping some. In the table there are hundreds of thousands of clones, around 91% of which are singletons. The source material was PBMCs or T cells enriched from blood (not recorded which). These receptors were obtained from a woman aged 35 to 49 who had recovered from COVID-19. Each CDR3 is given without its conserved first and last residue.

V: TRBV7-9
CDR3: ASSPGGWGEQF

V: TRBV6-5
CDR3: ASSTTVNEKLF

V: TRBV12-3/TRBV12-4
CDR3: ASSLTIAYEQY

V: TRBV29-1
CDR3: SGRGVSYEQY

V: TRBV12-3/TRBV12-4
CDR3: ASSSTGDTEAF

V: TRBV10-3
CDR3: AISEVDRDYGYT

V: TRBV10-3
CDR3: AISQATGTSGEPIETQY

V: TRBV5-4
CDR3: ASSGQYQETQY

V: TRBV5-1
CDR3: ASSPGQGTGELF

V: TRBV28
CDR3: ASSRTSGTTLGD

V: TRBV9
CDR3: ASSPISGGYTGELF

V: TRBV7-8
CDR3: ASSFVRDRGSNGYT

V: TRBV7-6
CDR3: ASSGKGQGLQPQH

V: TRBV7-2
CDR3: ASSLRADTQY

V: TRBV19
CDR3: ASSIKEGARGYT

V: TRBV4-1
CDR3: ASSPPPGQGDSEQY

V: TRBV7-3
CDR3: ASSYEGSREAF

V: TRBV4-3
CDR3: ASSPRLAGFTGGNEQF

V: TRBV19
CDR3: ASSPDSNQETQY

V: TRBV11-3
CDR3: ASSTGSGNTIY

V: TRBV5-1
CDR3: ASIGPELTPTIGYEQY

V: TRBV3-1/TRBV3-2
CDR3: ASSQRGGQGAEKLF

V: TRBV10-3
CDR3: AISNTGVNTEAF

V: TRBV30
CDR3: AWSKRSLETQY

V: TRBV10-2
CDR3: ASSDSGGRTYEQY

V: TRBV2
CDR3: ASRSTRDFSYEQY

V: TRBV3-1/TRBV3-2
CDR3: ASSPRDRGFYEQY

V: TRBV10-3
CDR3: AIGVPQGKDNTEAF

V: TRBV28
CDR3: ASSYLGAAYEQY

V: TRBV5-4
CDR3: ASTQGGGAAEKLF

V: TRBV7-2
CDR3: ASSPSPGDTQY

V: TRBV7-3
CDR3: ASSLGLAALPETQY

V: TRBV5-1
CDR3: ASNTLAGDKNEQF

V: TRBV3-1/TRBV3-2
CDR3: ASSQLERASANEQY

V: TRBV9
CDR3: ASSVSGGSTDTQY

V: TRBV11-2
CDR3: ASSYPAQVPPLH

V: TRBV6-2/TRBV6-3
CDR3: ASSYFRSQLAGRYEQY

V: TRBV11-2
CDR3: ASSLVSYFYEQY

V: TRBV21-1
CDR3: ASVLKQGARGNQPQH

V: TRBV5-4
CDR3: ASSFQSTDTQY

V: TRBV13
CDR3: ASSQAGDTEAF

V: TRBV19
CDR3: ASKKVQLDQPQH

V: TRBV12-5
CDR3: ASGNRGRLSYGYT